The 23 T cell receptor beta chains below come from one sample, sequenced in a study of T cell changes during pregnancy in multiple sclerosis. The table came from immunoSEQ multiplex PCR; TCRdb's copy has only in-frame clones and leaves some out. Of approximately 80,000 clones listed, 94% are singletons. Sequences were derived from peripheral blood, sampled in the second trimester of pregnancy. These receptors all stem from a female donor in good health, enrolled as a control in a pregnancy study.

The chain employs TRBV4-1 and TRBJ1-2; D gene unclear. Between the trimmed V and J ends, which lost 4 bases and 0 bases, there was a span of 6 bases. CDR3 length: 13 residues. The V gene's germline CDR1 is MGHRA and CDR2 YSYEKL. CDR3 sequence: CASSLVANYGYTF. The CDR3 bases are TGCGCCAGCAGCCTAGTAGCTAACTATGGCTACACCTTC.

CDR3 DNA: TGTGCCAGCAGTGAATTGAGGGACACTGAAGCTTTCTTT. Protein product: CASSELRDTEAFF. This sequence joins TRBV2 and TRBJ1-1; D not certain. Trimming removed 2 bases at V and 3 bases at J, with 7 bases between. Germline values: CDR1 SNHLY, CDR2 FYNNEI. The CDR3 extends over 13 amino acids. Filled out from reference TRBV2 and TRBJ1-1, the complete variable domain reads EPEVTQTPSHQVTQMGQEVILRCVPISNHLYFYWYRQILGQKVEFLVSFYNNEISEKSEIFDDQFSVERPDGSNFTLKIRSTKLEDSAMYFCASSELRDTEAFFGQGTRLTVV.

The rearrangement joins TRBV6-5 to TRBJ2-7; 11 nucleotides match TRBD2. The CDR3 contains 14 residues. Looked up from germline, CDR1 is MNHEY and CDR2 is SVGAGI. With V trimmed by 4 bases and J by 4 bases, 3 bases remained unmatched. CDR3 amino acids: CASSSSGRRYEQYF. The CDR3 DNA is TGTGCCAGCAGTTCTAGCGGGAGGAGATACGAGCAGTACTTC.

The chain uses TRBV28 and TRBJ2-1; TRBD2 agrees at 11 bases. The CDR3 has 18 residues. The germline CDR1 and CDR2 sequences are MDHEN and SYDVKM. The J segment lost 0 bases and the V segment lost 6 bases, leaving 10 bases of the junction unmatched. The CDR3 bases are TGTGCCAGCAGATCCGGGACTAGCGGCTATAGCTCCTACAATGAGCAGTTCTTC. Translation gives CASRSGTSGYSSYNEQFF.

The chain has TRBV13 and TRBJ2-1; 10 positions agree with TRBD2. The CDR3 spans 15 residues. The V gene end was trimmed by 5 bases and the J gene end by 6 bases; junction bases not matched to a gene: 7. Per the germline V gene, CDR1 is PRHDT and CDR2 is FYEKMQ (reference sequence). The CDR3 here is CASSRSSGSSNEQFF. In DNA, the CDR3 is TGTGCCAGCAGCAGATCTAGCGGGAGTAGCAATGAGCAGTTCTTC.

This clone has just one count. The chain uses TRBV28 and TRBJ2-1; 9 bases agree with TRBD1. V shed 4 bases, J shed 8 bases, and the junction held 15 bases outside the gene matches. The CDR3 has 17 amino acids. The germline CDR1 and CDR2 sequences are MDHEN and SYDVKM. The CDR3, as DNA: TGTGCCAGCAGTTCCCCTTATGATCCGGGACAGGGCTATGAGCAGTTCTTC. Its translation is CASSSPYDPGQGYEQFF.

V usage is TRBV13 and J usage is TRBJ2-1, with 9 positions matching TRBD2. V dropped 10 bases and J dropped 6; count of bases not matched to a gene: 13. Looked up from germline, CDR1 is PRHDT and CDR2 is FYEKMQ (reference sequence). This CDR3 comprises 15 residues. CDR3 residues: CATSLGVAGVNEQFF. CDR3 in DNA: TGTGCCACCTCCCTTGGGGTAGCGGGAGTCAATGAGCAGTTCTTC.

The V and J genes are TRBV7-9 and TRBJ1-2; D unclear. Looked up from germline, CDR1 is SEHNR and CDR2 is FQNEAQ (reference sequence). V was trimmed by 5 bases and J by 8 bases, leaving 18 bases between them. CDR3 size: 14 residues. CDR3 sequence reads: CASSRIDKIWGYTF. The CDR3 bases are TGTGCCAGCAGCCGAATTGACAAAATCTGGGGCTACACCTTC.

This chain links TRBV7-9 with TRBJ2-1; 7 bases agree with TRBD2. Germline assignment: CDR1 SEHNR and CDR2 FQNEAQ (reference sequence). With V trimmed by 5 bases and J by 7 bases, 14 bases remained unmatched. This CDR3 has 16 residues. As DNA, the CDR3 is TGTGCCAGCAGCCCCCTCCGACTAGCCCAGAGGAATGAGCAGTTCTTC. Protein sequence: CASSPLRLAQRNEQFF.

This sequence joins TRBV4-2 and TRBJ2-7; perhaps TRBD1 as D (6 bases). V dropped 4 bases and J dropped 3 bases, with 13 bases sitting between them. This CDR3 spans 14 amino acids. Germline CDR1 LGHNA, CDR2 YNFKEQ. The DNA for the CDR3 is TGTGCCAGCAGCCCGAGGACAGACCACTACGAGCAGTACTTC. Translating it yields CASSPRTDHYEQYF.

V is TRBV28 and J is TRBJ2-6; the D gene is possibly TRBD2 (5 bases). Trimming took 1 base from V and 1 from J, leaving 11 bases between them. Germline loops: CDR1 MDHEN, CDR2 SYDVKM. The CDR3 has 17 amino acids. CDR3 protein: CASSLSRPGSGANVLTF. CDR3 in DNA: TGTGCCAGCAGTTTATCACGTCCGGGGTCTGGGGCCAACGTCCTGACTTTC. Based on the CDR3 plus reference TRBV28 and TRBJ2-6, the full variable domain is DVKVTQSSRYLVKRTGEKVFLECVQDMDHENMFWYRQDPGLGLRLIYFSYDVKMKEKGDIPEGYSVSREKKERFSLILESASTNQTSMYLCASSLSRPGSGANVLTFGAGSRLTVL.

The rearrangement joins TRBV6-5 to TRBJ2-7; 9 positions match TRBD2. CDR1 MNHEY and CDR2 SVGAGI come from the germline V gene. Trimming removed 6 bases from V and 3 bases from J; junction bases left unmatched: 3. The CDR3 has 13 amino acids. DNA for the CDR3: TGTGCCAGCAGGGAGACTAGCGGCTACGAGCAGTACTTC. Its translation is CASRETSGYEQYF.

The chain couples TRBV21-1 to TRBJ1-5; the D call in the table, TRBD1, was not verified against the DNA. TRBV21-1 is described as a pseudogene. CDR3 length: 19 amino acids. The CDR3 bases are TGTGCCAGCAGCAAAGCGCCGAGGCAGGGGTCTTCAAGCAATCAGCCCCAGCATTTT. Its protein product is CASSKAPRQGSSSNQPQHF.

This clone was counted between two and nine times. This rearrangement joins TRBV28 to TRBJ1-1, with 10 bases identical to TRBD1. V shed 6 bases, J shed 3 bases, and the junction held 7 bases outside the gene matches. This CDR3 spans 15 amino acids. Looked up from germline, CDR1 is MDHEN and CDR2 is SYDVKM. In DNA form, the CDR3 reads TGTGCCAGCAGACACCCAGGACAGGGGGACACTGAAGCTTTCTTT. Its protein is CASRHPGQGDTEAFF.

The gene calls are TRBV5-1 and TRBJ2-7; 8 bases are shared with TRBD1. Trimming at V came to 4 bases and at J to 3 bases, leaving 6 bases not matched to a gene. The germline V gene has CDR1 SGHRS and CDR2 YFSETQ. The CDR3 extends over 14 amino acids. In DNA, the CDR3 is TGCGCCAGCAGCACGACAGGGGACGGCTACGAGCAGTACTTC. It yields the protein CASSTTGDGYEQYF.

The CDR3 spells CASSLALTTGGEQFF. The CDR3 DNA is TGTGCCAGCAGCTTAGCATTAACAACTGGCGGTGAGCAGTTCTTC. This chain connects TRBV11-2 to TRBJ2-1; no firm D call. V was cut by 1 base and J by 9 bases, with 16 bases left in between. Germline assignment: CDR1 SGHAT and CDR2 FQNNGV. The CDR3 spans 15 residues.

The chain joins TRBV10-3 to TRBJ2-1; D is undetermined. The V end was cut by 4 bases, the J end by 2 bases, with 12 bases between. Looked up from germline, CDR1 is ENHRY and CDR2 is SYGVKD. CDR3 size: 15 residues. The CDR3 DNA sequence: TGTGCCATCAGTGGAGACAATCCAACCTACAATGAGCAGTTCTTC. Translating it yields CAISGDNPTYNEQFF.

This sequence joins TRBV9 and TRBJ2-2; D may be TRBD2 (5 bases). The CDR3 runs 17 residues. Germline V CDR1 and CDR2: SGDLS, YYNGEE. V gave up 4 bases and J gave up 4 bases, with 20 bases separating them. DNA of the CDR3: TGTGCCAGCAGCTTGAACTCGAGGGCCCCGGGCACCGGGGAGCTGTTTTTT. Translated, it gives CASSLNSRAPGTGELFF.

This clone was observed a single time. This chain links TRBV2 with TRBJ2-7; 7 bases agree with TRBD2. Germline CDR1 and CDR2: SNHLY and FYNNEI. The trim removed 4 bases at V and 6 bases at J, leaving 9 bases unmatched. The CDR3 loop spans 14 amino acids. The CDR3 coding sequence is TGTGCCAGCAGTGGAGGACTAGGGTTCTCCGAGCAGTACTTC. Protein: CASSGGLGFSEQYF.

The chain couples TRBV7-8 to TRBJ1-1, with 9 bases fitting TRBD1. The CDR3 has 15 amino acids. Germline V gene sequence: CDR1 SGHVS, CDR2 FQNEAQ. The junction had 6 bases not matched to a gene; V was cut back by 5 bases and J by 2 bases. CDR3 DNA: TGTGCCAGCAGCGCACAGGGGGCGCGAAACACTGAAGCTTTCTTT. The encoded protein is CASSAQGARNTEAFF.

This rearrangement joins TRBV28 to TRBJ2-7; perhaps TRBD2 as D (5 bases). This CDR3 comprises 14 residues. V was shortened by 5 bases and J by 0 bases, with 11 bases between the two germline ends. From germline, CDR1 is MDHEN and CDR2 SYDVKM. CDR3 amino acids: CASSLVGSSYEQYF. CDR3 DNA sequence: TGTGCCAGCAGTCTCGTGGGGAGCTCCTACGAGCAGTACTTC.

This clone was seen only once. The chain carries TRBV15 and TRBJ1-1, with D uncertain. The CDR3 has 14 amino acids. Trimming shortened V by 0 bases and J by 4 bases, and 9 bases separated the two germline ends. Germline-derived CDR1 and CDR2 are LNHNV and YYDKDF (reference sequence). DNA for the CDR3: TGTGCCACCAGCAGAGATAGGTCTAGCACTGAAGCTTTCTTT. Protein sequence: CATSRDRSSTEAFF.

This rearrangement joins TRBV2 to TRBJ2-7; D may be TRBD2 (6 bases). CDR3 length: 14 residues. Germline V gives CDR1 SNHLY, CDR2 FYNNEI. V lost 6 bases, J lost 3 bases, and 15 bases lay in between. The CDR3 nucleotides read TGTGCCAGCAGGACGGGAGTATTATTCTACGAGCAGTACTTC. It is translated as CASRTGVLFYEQYF. Variable domain in full (rest from reference TRBV2 and TRBJ2-7): EPEVTQTPSHQVTQMGQEVILRCVPISNHLYFYWYRQILGQKVEFLVSFYNNEISEKSEIFDDQFSVERPDGSNFTLKIRSTKLEDSAMYFCASRTGVLFYEQYFGPGTRLTVT.